This T cell receptor (beta chain) was profiled in a study of T cells in Graves' hyperthyroidism and ophthalmopathy. Germline CDR1 reads SNHLY; CDR2 reads FYNNEI. The CDR3 is made up of 14 amino acids. V was pared by 8 bases and J by 3 bases, with 14 bases between. Regions amplified from RNA transcripts were the TCR beta CDR3 regions. Researchers ran a first-round RT-PCR on the TCR CDR3 using the HTBI primer set. MiXCR, run by TCRdb on the multiplex PCR reads, gives a single entry per CDR3 protein. This repertoire shows roughly 700,000 distinct CDR3 sequences, around a third found once; its top ten account for around 30%.

This TCR was sampled from a middle-aged woman with Graves' hyperthyroidism. The source material was blood. The chain employs TRBV2 and TRBJ1-5; weak D call: TRBD1 (5 bases). CDR3 sequence (DNA): TGTGCCAGCGGACTCAGGGATAACAATCAGCCCCAGCATTTT. It yields the protein CASGLRDNNQPQHF.